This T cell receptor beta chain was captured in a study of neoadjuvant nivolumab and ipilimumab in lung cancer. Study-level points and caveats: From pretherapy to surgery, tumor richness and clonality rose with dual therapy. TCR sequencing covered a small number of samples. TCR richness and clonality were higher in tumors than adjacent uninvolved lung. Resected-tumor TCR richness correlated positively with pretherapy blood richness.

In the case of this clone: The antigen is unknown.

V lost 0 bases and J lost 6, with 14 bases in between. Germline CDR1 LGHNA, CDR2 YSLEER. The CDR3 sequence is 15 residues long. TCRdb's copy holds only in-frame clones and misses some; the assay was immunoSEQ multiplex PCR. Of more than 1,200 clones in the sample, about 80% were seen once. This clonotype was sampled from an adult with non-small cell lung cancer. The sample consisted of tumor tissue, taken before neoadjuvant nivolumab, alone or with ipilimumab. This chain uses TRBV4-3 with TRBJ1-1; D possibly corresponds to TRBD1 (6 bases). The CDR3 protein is CASSQEWGARSEAFF. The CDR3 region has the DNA TGCGCCAGCAGCCAAGAATGGGGGGCGAGGTCTGAAGCTTTCTTT.